This TCR beta chain was captured in a study of cytomegalovirus exposure and HLA in healthy donors. This CDR3 has 17 residues. The ends were cut back, 0 bases at V and 2 bases at J, with 11 bases in the middle. CDR1 is MNHEY and CDR2 is SMNVEV in the germline V gene (reference sequence). Researchers ran the PCR with 60 Vbeta and 13 Jbeta primers. Profiling relied on immunoSEQ multiplex PCR, and the TCRdb table lists in-frame clones only, not all of them. Of some 190,000 clones in the sample, about 10% are singletons; the top ten hold over 1%. The material sequenced was PBMCs. The clonotype comes from a woman aged 25 to 39 in good health and CMV-seropositive. The chain couples TRBV27 to TRBJ2-6; possible D gene TRBD2, 5 bases. The DNA of the CDR3 is TGTGCCAGCAGTTTATCGTTCGCGGGCGCTGGGGCCAACGTCCTGACTTTC. Translating gives CASSLSFAGAGANVLTF.